This T cell receptor beta chain was retrieved from a study of cytomegalovirus exposure and HLA in healthy donors. Study in general: Within the Caucasian-associated ancestry cluster were roughly 81% of the 350 to 400 genotyped donors. General observations from the study: Most TCRs appeared rarely, but some public TCRs recurred in many donors. Near-uniform donor sequencing depth was presumed by presence/absence analyses.

Germline V CDR1 and CDR2: MGHRA, YSYEKL. J gave up 4 bases and V 0 bases, and 9 bases lay outside the gene matches. The CDR3 is 17 residues long. It was with 60 Vbeta and 13 Jbeta primers that the PCR ran. Only in-frame clones appear in the TCRdb table, and some are missing; sequencing was by immunoSEQ multiplex PCR. This table has roughly 150,000 clones, roughly 80% appearing once. Points on this clone: Antigen: not known.

Sequencing was done on a sample of PBMCs. The source is a male donor in good health and CMV-seronegative. This chain connects TRBV4-1 to TRBJ2-3, with TRBD2 identical over 8 bases. CDR3 coding DNA: TGCGCCAGCAGCCAAGAGGGACGGGGGGGTTCGGCAGATACGCAGTATTTT. Protein: CASSQEGRGGSADTQYF.